This T cell receptor beta chain emerged from a study of tissue T cells after allogeneic stem cell transplantation. Notes on this clone: At one of its ends the junction is not consistent with the germline gene, which may arise from a read error.

Generated by immunoSEQ multiplex PCR, the TCRdb table keeps only in-frame clones and is missing some. This table has several thousand clones, approximately 70% appearing once. The specimen was tissue from the rectum, collected at autopsy. The source is a woman aged 18 to 49 with breast cancer.

The CDR3: CASSLDRSRETQYF. In DNA form, the CDR3 reads TGTGCTAGCAGCTTAGACAGGAGTAGGGAGACCCAGTACTTC. The V call is TRBV7-7, the J call TRBJ2-5; perhaps TRBD1 as D (6 bases). Per the germline V gene, CDR1 is SSHAT and CDR2 is FNYEAQ (reference sequence). The CDR3 loop spans 14 amino acids.